These T cell receptor beta chains were read from a single sample in a study of shared clonotypes between healthy human individuals. The assay was immunoSEQ multiplex PCR, and TCRdb's table has in-frame clones only and misses some. The sample lists fewer than 400,000 clones, approximately 79% occurring once. The sample comprised memory CD4+ T cells sorted from blood. All receptors derive from a man aged 30-40 years in good health. The conserved cysteine and the conserved F or W are not part of the CDR3 here. Fields, in order: CDR3 protein, D gene, CDR3 length, V gene, J gene. The D gene is left open where the match is weak.

cdr3_aa: ASSLPWGSNQPQH
d_call: -
cdr3_length: 13
v_call: TRBV28
j_call: TRBJ1-5

cdr3_aa: ASNTRSPSTDTQY
d_call: -
cdr3_length: 13
v_call: TRBV10-2
j_call: TRBJ2-3

cdr3_aa: ASRESGREKLF
d_call: -
cdr3_length: 11
v_call: TRBV6-1
j_call: TRBJ1-4

cdr3_aa: ASSIDKQGFYGYT
d_call: TRBD1
cdr3_length: 13
v_call: TRBV19
j_call: TRBJ1-2

cdr3_aa: AISREGAISETQY
d_call: TRBD1
cdr3_length: 13
v_call: TRBV7-6
j_call: TRBJ2-5

cdr3_aa: AWGPGWTSGSTDTQY
d_call: TRBD2
cdr3_length: 15
v_call: TRBV30
j_call: TRBJ2-3

cdr3_aa: ASSAGTYNEQF
d_call: -
cdr3_length: 11
v_call: TRBV11-3
j_call: TRBJ2-1

cdr3_aa: ASSLGSRPWAQY
d_call: -
cdr3_length: 12
v_call: TRBV27
j_call: TRBJ2-3

cdr3_aa: ASSLAGGRTDTQY
d_call: -
cdr3_length: 13
v_call: TRBV7-9
j_call: TRBJ2-3

cdr3_aa: ASSLDGAALVDTEAF
d_call: -
cdr3_length: 15
v_call: TRBV11-2
j_call: TRBJ1-1

cdr3_aa: ASSFGRRGVVTNYGYT
d_call: -
cdr3_length: 16
v_call: TRBV27
j_call: TRBJ1-2

cdr3_aa: ASSKDSYGYT
d_call: -
cdr3_length: 10
v_call: TRBV11-1
j_call: TRBJ1-2

cdr3_aa: ASSQTGTTLNEQY
d_call: TRBD2
cdr3_length: 13
v_call: TRBV18
j_call: TRBJ2-7

cdr3_aa: SAIRETQY
d_call: -
cdr3_length: 8
v_call: TRBV20-1
j_call: TRBJ2-5

cdr3_aa: ASSLNLRLAGREQY
d_call: TRBD2
cdr3_length: 14
v_call: TRBV27
j_call: -

cdr3_aa: ASSPNKWASSYNEQF
d_call: -
cdr3_length: 15
v_call: TRBV28
j_call: TRBJ2-1

cdr3_aa: ASSPGGEQY
d_call: -
cdr3_length: 9
v_call: TRBV19
j_call: TRBJ2-7

cdr3_aa: SARGGGEGEAF
d_call: -
cdr3_length: 11
v_call: TRBV29-1
j_call: TRBJ1-1

cdr3_aa: ASSEVGGYSNQPQH
d_call: -
cdr3_length: 14
v_call: TRBV2
j_call: TRBJ1-5

cdr3_aa: ASSSGIQGREEKLF
d_call: TRBD1
cdr3_length: 14
v_call: TRBV11-2
j_call: TRBJ1-4

cdr3_aa: ASSFGPRGNSYEQY
d_call: TRBD1
cdr3_length: 14
v_call: TRBV7-2
j_call: TRBJ2-7